These T cell receptor beta chains were read from a single sample in a study of radiotherapy plus CTLA-4 blockade in lung cancer. The protocol was immunoSEQ multiplex PCR, while the TCRdb copy is restricted to in-frame clones and leaves out a portion. The sample includes roughly 75,000 clones, roughly four fifths of them seen just once. Here the sequenced sample was peripheral blood, taken from a patient treated with radiotherapy plus ipilimumab. These receptors came from a human donor with non-small cell lung cancer who had stable disease on radiotherapy plus ipilimumab. Each CDR3 is given with its conserved first and last residue.

TRBV6-1	TRBJ1-1	CASSEGQFGTEAFF
TRBV6-1	TRBJ2-4	CASWPGTSGRVIQYF
TRBV18	TRBJ2-5	CASSRYQETQYF
TRBV28	TRBJ1-2	CASSLKGGGVVYGYTF
TRBV5-8	TRBJ1-3	CASSLDRSSGNTIYF
TRBV6-6	TRBJ2-3	CASSYTRSTDTQYF
TRBV9	TRBJ2-3	CASSVRGQRQTSTDTQYF
TRBV30	TRBJ1-2	CAWMRDRATNYGYTF
TRBV27	TRBJ1-5	CASRGGPQNQPQHF
TRBV27	TRBJ1-2	CASSLSQGSGYTF
TRBV29-1	TRBJ1-5	CSVGGSLGQPQHF
TRBV19	TRBJ1-4	CASTQAKRGEKLFF
TRBV6-1	TRBJ2-3	CASSVGGAPDTQYF
TRBV5-4	TRBJ2-1	CASRDQGQGNEQFF
TRBV5-1	TRBJ2-7	CAISTCETGTSYEQYF
TRBV9	TRBJ2-5	CASGEGWGPETQYF
TRBV30	TRBJ1-6	CAWSTRPGGVYNSPLHF
TRBV7-8	TRBJ1-1	CASSRDRGVTEAFF
TRBV25-1	TRBJ1-1	CASSPNPTGNTEAFF
TRBV7-9	TRBJ1-5	CASSSGEGVQPQHF